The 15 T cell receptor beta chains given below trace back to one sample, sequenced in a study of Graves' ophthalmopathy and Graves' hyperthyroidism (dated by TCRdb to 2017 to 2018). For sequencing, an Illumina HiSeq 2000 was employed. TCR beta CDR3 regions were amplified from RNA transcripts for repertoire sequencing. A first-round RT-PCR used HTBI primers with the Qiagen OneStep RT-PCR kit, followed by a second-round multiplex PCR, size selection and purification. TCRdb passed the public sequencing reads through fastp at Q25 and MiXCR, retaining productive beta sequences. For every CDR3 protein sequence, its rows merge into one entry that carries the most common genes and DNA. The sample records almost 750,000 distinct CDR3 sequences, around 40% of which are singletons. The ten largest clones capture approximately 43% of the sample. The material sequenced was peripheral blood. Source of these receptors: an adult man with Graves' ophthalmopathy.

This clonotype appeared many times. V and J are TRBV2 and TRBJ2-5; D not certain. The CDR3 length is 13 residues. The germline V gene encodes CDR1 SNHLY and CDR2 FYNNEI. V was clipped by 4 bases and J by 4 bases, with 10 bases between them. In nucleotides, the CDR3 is TGTGCCAGCAGTGGCAACGGTAGAGAGACCCAGTACTTC. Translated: CASSGNGRETQYF.

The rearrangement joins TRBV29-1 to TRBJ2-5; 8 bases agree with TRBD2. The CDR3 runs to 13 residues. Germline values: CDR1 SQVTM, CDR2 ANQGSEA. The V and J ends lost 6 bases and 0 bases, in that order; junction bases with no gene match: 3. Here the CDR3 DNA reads TGCAGCGTCCAAGCGGGAGACCAAGAGACCCAGTACTTC. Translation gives CSVQAGDQETQYF. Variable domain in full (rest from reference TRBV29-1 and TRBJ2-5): SAVISQKPSRDICQRGTSLTIQCQVDSQVTMMFWYRQQPGQSLTLIATANQGSEATYESGFVIDKFPISRPNLTFSTLTVSNMSPEDSSIYLCSVQAGDQETQYFGPGTRLLVL.

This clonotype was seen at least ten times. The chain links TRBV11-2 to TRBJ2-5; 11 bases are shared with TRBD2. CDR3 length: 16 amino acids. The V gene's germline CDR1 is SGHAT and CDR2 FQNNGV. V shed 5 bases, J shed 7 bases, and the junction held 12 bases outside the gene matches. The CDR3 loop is CASSQDSGGALGTQYF. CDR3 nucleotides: TGTGCCAGCAGCCAAGATAGCGGGGGGGCGTTGGGGACCCAGTACTTC.

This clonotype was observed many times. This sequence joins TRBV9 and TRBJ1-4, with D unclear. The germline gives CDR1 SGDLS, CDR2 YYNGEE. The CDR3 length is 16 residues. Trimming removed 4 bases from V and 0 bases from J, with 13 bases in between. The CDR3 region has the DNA TGTGCCAGCAGCTTCCAGTCTGGGGCAACTAATGAAAAACTGTTTTTT. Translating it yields CASSFQSGATNEKLFF.

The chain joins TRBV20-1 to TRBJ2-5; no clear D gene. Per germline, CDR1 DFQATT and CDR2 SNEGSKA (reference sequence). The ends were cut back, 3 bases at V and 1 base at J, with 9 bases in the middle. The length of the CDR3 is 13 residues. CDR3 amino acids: CSASDGLQETQYF. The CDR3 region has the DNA TGCAGTGCTAGCGACGGTCTCCAAGAGACCCAGTACTTC.

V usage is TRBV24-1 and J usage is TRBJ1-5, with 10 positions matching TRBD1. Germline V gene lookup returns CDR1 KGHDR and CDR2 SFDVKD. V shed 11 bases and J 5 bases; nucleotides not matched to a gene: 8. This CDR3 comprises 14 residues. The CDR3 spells CASITGTGDQPQHF. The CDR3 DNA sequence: TGTGCCAGCATTACCGGGACAGGGGATCAGCCCCAGCATTTT.

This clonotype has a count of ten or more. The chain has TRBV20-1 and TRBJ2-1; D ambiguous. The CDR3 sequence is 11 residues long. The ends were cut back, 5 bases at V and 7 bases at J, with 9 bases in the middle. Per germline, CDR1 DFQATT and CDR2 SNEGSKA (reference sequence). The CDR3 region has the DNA TGCAGTGCTCCCAGGAGTAATGAGCAGTTCTTC. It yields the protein CSAPRSNEQFF.

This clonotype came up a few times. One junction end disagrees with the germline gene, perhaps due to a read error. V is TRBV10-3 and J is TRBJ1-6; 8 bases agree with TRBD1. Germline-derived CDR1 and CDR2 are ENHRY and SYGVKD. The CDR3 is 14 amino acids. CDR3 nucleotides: TGTGCCAGCAGTGGGGGACAGGAGAATTCACCCCTCCACTTT. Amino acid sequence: CASSGGQENSPLHF.

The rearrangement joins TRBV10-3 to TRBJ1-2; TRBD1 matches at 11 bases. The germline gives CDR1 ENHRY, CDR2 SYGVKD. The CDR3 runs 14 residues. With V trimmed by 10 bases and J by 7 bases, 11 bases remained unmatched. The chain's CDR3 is CASTSRTGGRGYTF. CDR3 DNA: TGTGCCAGCACCTCCCGGACAGGGGGCCGTGGCTACACCTTC.

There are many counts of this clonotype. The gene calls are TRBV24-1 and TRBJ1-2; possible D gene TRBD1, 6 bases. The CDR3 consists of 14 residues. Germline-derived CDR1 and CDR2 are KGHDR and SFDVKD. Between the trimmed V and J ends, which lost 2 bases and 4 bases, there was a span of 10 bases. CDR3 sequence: CATSDSQGSYGYTF. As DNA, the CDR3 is TGTGCCACCAGTGATTCGCAGGGGTCCTATGGCTACACCTTC.

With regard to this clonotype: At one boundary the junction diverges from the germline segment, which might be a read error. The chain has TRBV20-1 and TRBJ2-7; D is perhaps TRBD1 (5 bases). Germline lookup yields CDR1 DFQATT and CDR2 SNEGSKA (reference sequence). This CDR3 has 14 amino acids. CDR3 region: CSAGEGEPSYEQYF. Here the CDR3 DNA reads TGCAGTGCTGGAGAAGGGGAACCCTCCTACGAGCAGTACTTC.

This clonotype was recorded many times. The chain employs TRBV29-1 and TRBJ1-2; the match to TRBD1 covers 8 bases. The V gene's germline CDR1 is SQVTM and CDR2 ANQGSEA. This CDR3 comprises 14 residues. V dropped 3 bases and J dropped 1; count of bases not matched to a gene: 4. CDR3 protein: CSVEDRDLNYGYTF. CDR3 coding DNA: TGCAGCGTTGAGGACAGGGACCTTAACTATGGCTACACCTTC.

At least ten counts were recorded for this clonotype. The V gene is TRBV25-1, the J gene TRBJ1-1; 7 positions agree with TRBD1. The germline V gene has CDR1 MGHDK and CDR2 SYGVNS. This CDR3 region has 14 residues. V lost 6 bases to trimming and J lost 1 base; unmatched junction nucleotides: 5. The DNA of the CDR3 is TGTGCCAGCAGACCCCAGGGGGGGAACACTGAAGCTTTCTTT. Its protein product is CASRPQGGNTEAFF.

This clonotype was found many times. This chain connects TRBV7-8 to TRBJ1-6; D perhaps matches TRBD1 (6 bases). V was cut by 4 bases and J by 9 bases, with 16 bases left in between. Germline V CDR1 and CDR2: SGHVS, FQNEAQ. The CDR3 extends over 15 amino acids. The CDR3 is CASSSQGKNFSPLHF. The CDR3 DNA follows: TGTGCCAGCAGCTCGCAGGGGAAAAATTTTTCACCCCTCCACTTT.

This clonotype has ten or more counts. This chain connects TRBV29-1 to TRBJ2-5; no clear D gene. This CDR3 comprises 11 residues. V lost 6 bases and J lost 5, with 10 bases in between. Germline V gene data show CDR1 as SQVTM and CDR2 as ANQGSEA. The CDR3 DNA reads TGCAGCGTATTGGCCGGGGAGACCCAGTACTTC. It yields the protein CSVLAGETQYF.